This T cell receptor beta chain emerged from a study of T cell clones after liver transplantation. Study-level background: A pre-transplant mixed lymphocyte reaction with TCRbeta sequencing defined graft-donor-reactive clones followed in post-transplant blood. Tolerance: complete withdrawal held at least one year, liver enzymes staying within twice normal. Study outcomes and limitations: Compared with third party-reactive sequences, donor-reactive ones declined more, independent of withdrawal success. Small, mixed patient groups and varying post-transplant times limit these conclusions.

The table lists this clone with a count of one. Its target is not known. Here immunoSEQ multiplex PCR was the method, and the copy in TCRdb shows in-frame clones only, minus some. The sample carries more than 95,000 clones, more than 75% recorded once. The V and J ends lost 4 bases and 2 bases respectively, with 12 bases between them. This CDR3 is built from 15 residues. CDR1 and CDR2 from the germline V gene are SGHAT and FQNNGV. The starting material was CD4+ T cells from blood, obtained before liver transplant. The source of this sequence is a human donor who received a liver transplant. This chain uses TRBV11-2 with TRBJ1-3; maybe TRBD1 (5 bases). The CDR3 DNA is TGTGCCAGCAGCTCCCTAGCAGGGACTGGAAACACCATATATTTT. Protein product: CASSSLAGTGNTIYF.